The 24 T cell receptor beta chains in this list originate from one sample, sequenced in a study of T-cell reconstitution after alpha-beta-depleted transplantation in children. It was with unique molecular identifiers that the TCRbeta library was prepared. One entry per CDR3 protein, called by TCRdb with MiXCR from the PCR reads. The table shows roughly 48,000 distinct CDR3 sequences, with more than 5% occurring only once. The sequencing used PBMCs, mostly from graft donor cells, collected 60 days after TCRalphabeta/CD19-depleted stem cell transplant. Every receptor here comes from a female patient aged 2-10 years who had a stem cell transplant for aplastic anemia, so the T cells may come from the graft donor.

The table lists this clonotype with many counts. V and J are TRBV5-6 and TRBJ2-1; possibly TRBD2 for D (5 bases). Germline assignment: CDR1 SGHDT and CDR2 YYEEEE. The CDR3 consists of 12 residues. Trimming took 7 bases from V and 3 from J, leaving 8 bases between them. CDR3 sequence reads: CASGSSYNEQFF. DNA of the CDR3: TGTGCCAGCGGGAGTAGCTACAATGAGCAGTTCTTC.

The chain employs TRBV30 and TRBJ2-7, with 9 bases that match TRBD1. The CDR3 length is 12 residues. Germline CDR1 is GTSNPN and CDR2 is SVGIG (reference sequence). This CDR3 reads CAVGTGSYDQYF. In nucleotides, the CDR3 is TGTGCTGTCGGGACAGGGTCCTATGATCAGTACTTC. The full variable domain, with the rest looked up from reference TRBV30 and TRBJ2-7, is SQTIHQWPATLVQPVGSPLSLECTVEGTSNPNLYWYRQAAGRGLQLLFYSVGIGQISSEVPQNLSASRPQDRQFILSSKKLLLSDSGFYLCAVGTGSYDQYFGPGTRLTVT.

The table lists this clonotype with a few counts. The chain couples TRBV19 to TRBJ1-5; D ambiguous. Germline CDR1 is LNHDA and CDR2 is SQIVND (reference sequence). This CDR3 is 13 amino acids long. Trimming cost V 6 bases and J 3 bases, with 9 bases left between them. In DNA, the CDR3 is TGTGCCAGTAGCGTGAGGGTCAATCAGCCCCAGCATTTT. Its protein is CASSVRVNQPQHF.

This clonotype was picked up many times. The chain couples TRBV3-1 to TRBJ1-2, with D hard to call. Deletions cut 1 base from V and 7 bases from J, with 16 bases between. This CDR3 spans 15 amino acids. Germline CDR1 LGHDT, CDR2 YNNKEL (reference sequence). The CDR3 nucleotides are TGTGCCAGCAGCCAAGCCAACGCGGCGACATCTGGCTACACCTTC. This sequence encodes CASSQANAATSGYTF.

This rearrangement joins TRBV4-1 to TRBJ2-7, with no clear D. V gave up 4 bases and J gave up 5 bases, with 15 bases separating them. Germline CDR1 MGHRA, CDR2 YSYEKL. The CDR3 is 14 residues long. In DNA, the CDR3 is TGCGCCAGCAGCCGGGGAATACAATATGACGAGCAGTACTTC. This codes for CASSRGIQYDEQYF.

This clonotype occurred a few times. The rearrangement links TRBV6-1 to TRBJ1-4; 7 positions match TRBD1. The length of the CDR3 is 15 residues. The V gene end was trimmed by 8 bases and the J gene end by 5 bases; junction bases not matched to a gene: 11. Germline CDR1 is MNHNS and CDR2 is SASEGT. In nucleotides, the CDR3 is TGTGCCAGCTCGCAGAACCCAGGGGGGAATGAAAAACTGTTTTTT. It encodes CASSQNPGGNEKLFF.

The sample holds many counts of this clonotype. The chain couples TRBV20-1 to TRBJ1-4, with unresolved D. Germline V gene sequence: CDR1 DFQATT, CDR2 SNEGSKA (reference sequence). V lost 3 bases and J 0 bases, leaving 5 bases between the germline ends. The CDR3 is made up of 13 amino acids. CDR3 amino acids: CSARKTTNEKLFF. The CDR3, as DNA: TGCAGTGCTAGGAAGACAACTAATGAAAAACTGTTTTTT.

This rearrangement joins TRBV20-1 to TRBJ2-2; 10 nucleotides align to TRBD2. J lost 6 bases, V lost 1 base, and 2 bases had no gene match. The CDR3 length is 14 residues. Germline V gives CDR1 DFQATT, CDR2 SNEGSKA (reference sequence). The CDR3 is CSARGTSGPGELFF. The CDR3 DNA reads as TGCAGTGCTAGAGGGACTAGCGGTCCCGGGGAGCTGTTTTTT.

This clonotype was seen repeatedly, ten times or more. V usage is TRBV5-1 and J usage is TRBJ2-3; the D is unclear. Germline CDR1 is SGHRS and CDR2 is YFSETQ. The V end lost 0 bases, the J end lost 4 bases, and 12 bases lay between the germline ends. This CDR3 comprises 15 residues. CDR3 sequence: CASSLEAPLADTQYF. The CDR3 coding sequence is TGCGCCAGCAGCTTGGAAGCGCCCTTGGCAGATACGCAGTATTTT. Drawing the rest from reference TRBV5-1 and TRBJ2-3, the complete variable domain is KAGVTQTPRYLIKTRGQQVTLSCSPISGHRSVSWYQQTPGQGLQFLFEYFSETQRNKGNFPGRFSGRQFSNSRSEMNVSTLELGDSALYLCASSLEAPLADTQYFGPGTRLTVL.

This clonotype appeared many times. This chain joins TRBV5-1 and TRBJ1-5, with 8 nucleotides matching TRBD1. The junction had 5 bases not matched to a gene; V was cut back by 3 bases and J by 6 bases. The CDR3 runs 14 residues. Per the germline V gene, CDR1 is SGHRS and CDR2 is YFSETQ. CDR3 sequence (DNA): TGCGCCAGCAGCTCCGGGACAGGAGGTCAGCCCCAGCATTTT. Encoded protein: CASSSGTGGQPQHF.

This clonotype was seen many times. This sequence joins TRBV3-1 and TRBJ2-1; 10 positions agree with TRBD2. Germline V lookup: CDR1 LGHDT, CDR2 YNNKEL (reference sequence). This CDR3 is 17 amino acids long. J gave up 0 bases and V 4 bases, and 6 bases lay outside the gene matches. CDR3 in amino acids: CASSRSGGTSSYNEQFF. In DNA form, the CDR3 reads TGTGCCAGCAGCCGTAGCGGGGGGACGAGCTCCTACAATGAGCAGTTCTTC.

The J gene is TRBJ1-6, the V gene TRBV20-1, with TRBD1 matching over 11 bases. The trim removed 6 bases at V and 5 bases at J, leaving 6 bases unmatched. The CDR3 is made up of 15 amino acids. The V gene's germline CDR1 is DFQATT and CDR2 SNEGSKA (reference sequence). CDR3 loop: CSAMDRGRHNSPLHF. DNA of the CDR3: TGCAGTGCAATGGACAGGGGGCGGCATAATTCACCCCTCCACTTT.

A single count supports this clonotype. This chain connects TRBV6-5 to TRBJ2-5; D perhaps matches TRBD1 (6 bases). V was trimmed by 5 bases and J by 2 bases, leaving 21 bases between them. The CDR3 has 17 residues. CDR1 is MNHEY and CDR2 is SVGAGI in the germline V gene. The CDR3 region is CASSTGQLLRVQETQYF. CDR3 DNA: TGTGCCAGCAGTACTGGACAGCTTCTTAGGGTACAAGAGACCCAGTACTTC.

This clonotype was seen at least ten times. As DNA, the CDR3 is TGCGCCAGCAGCTTGGGGGACGGACGAGTACAGGAGACCCAGTACTTC. Translation: CASSLGDGRVQETQYF. The J gene is TRBJ2-5, the V gene TRBV5-1; tentatively, D is TRBD1 or TRBD2 (5 bases each). Germline V CDR1 and CDR2: SGHRS, YFSETQ. CDR3 length: 16 residues. V was trimmed by 0 bases and J by 5 bases, leaving 17 bases between them.

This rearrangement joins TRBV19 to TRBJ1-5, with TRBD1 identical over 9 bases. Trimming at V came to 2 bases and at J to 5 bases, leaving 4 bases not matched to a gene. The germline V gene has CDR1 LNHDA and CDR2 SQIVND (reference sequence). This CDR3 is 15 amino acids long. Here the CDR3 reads CASSISRQGDQPQHF. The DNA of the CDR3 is TGTGCCAGTAGTATAAGTCGACAGGGGGATCAGCCCCAGCATTTT.

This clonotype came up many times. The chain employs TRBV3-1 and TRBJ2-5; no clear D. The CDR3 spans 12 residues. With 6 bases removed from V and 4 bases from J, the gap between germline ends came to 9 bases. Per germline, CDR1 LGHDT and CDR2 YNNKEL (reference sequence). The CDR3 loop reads CASRSGSETQYF. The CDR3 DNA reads TGTGCCAGCAGGTCCGGTTCAGAGACCCAGTACTTC.

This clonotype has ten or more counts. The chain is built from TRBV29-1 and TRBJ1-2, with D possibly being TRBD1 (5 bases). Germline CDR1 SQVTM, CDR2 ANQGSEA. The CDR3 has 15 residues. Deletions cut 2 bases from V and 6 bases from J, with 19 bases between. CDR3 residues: CSVERPLGDGNGYTF. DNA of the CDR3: TGCAGCGTTGAAAGGCCCTTGGGGGACGGAAATGGCTACACCTTC.

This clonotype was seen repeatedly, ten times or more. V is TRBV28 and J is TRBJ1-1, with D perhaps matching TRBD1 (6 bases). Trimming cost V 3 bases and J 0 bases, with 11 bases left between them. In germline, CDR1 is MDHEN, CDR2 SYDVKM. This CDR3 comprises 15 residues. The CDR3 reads CASSFYTGMNTEAFF. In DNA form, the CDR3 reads TGTGCCAGCAGTTTTTATACAGGGATGAACACTGAAGCTTTCTTT.

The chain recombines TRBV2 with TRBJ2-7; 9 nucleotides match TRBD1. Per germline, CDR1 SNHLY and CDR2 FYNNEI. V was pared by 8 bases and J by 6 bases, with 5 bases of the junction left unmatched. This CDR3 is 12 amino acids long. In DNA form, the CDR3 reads TGTGCCAGCGGGGGGACAGGGCTCGAGCAGTACTTC. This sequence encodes CASGGTGLEQYF.

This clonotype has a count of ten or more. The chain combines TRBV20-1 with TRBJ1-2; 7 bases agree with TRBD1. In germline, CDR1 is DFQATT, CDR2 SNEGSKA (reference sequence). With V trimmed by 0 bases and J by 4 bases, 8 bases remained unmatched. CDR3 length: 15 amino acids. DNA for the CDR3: TGCAGTGCTAGAGATGTGACAGGGCGAATCTATGGCTACACCTTC. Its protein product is CSARDVTGRIYGYTF.

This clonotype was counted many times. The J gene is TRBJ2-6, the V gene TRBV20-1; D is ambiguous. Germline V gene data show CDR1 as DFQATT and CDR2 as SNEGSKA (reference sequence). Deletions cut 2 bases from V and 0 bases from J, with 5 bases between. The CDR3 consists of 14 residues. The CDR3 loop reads CSARRDSGANVLTF. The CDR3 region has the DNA TGCAGTGCTAGAAGAGACTCTGGGGCCAACGTCCTGACTTTC.

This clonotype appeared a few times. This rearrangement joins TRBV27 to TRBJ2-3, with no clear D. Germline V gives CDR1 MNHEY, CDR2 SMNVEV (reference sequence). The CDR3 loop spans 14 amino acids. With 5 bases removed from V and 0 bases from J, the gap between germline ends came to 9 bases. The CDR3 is CASSNYPSTDTQYF. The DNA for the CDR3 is TGTGCCAGCAGTAATTACCCTAGCACAGATACGCAGTATTTT.

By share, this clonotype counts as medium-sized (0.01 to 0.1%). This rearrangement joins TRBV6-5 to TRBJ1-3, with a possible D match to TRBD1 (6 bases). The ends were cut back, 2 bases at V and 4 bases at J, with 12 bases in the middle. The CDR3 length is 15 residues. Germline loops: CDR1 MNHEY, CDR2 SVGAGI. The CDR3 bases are TGTGCCAGCAGTTACGGGGGGGCCGCAGGAAACACCATATATTTT. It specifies CASSYGGAAGNTIYF.

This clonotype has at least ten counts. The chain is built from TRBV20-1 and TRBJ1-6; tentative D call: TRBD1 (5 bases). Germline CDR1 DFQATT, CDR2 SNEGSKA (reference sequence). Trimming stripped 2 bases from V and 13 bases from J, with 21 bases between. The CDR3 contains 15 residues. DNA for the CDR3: TGCAGTGCTAGACCCGATAGGGGTTTCAGTTCGCCCCTCCACTTT. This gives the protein CSARPDRGFSSPLHF.